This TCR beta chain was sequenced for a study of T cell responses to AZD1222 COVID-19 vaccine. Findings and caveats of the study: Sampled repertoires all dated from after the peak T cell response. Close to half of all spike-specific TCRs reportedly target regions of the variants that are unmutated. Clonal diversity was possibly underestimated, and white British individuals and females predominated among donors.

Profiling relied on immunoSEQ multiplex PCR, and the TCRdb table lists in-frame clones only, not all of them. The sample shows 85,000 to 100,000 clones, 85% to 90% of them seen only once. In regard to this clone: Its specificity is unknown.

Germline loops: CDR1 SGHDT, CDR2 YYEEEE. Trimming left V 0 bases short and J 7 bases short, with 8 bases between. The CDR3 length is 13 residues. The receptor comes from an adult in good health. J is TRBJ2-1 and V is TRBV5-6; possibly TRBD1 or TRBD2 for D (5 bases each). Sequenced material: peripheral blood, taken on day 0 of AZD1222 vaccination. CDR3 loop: CASSLVWGNEQFF. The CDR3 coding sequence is TGTGCCAGCAGCTTGGTATGGGGGAATGAGCAGTTCTTC.